The 26 T cell receptor beta chains listed next were all sequenced from one sample in a study of blood T cell repertoires in COVID-19. Here immunoSEQ multiplex PCR was the method, and the copy in TCRdb shows in-frame clones only, minus some. The data show about 78,000 clones, around 91% seen once. Sample: peripheral blood. The receptor set was obtained from a woman between 45 and 60 years old in a cohort sampled during active COVID-19.

The chain is built from TRBV2 and TRBJ1-1; D ambiguous. The germline CDR1 and CDR2 sequences are SNHLY and FYNNEI. Trimming shortened V by 1 base and J by 6 bases, and 12 bases separated the two germline ends. The CDR3 sequence is 14 residues long. CDR3 loop: CASSEEMSTAEAFF. The CDR3 DNA reads TGTGCCAGCAGTGAAGAAATGTCCACGGCTGAAGCTTTCTTT.

This clone was seen a handful of times. The chain couples TRBV18 to TRBJ1-5, with D perhaps matching TRBD1 (6 bases). The CDR3 has 14 residues. Per germline, CDR1 KGHSH and CDR2 LQKENI. The germline V and J ends were trimmed by 6 bases and 7 bases, with 16 bases remaining between them. CDR3 coding DNA: TGTGCCAGCTCGCCGGACCAGGGGAGACAGCCCCAGCATTTT. Translating gives CASSPDQGRQPQHF.

This clone was detected only once. V usage is TRBV9 and J usage is TRBJ2-7; TRBD1 matches 8 bases. Germline CDR1 and CDR2: SGDLS and YYNGEE. V gave up 4 bases and J gave up 3 bases; unmatched junction bases: 6. The length of the CDR3 is 14 residues. This CDR3 reads CASSYGQGLYEQYF. For the CDR3, the DNA is TGTGCCAGCAGCTACGGACAGGGACTCTACGAGCAGTACTTC.

CDR3 nucleotide sequence: TGTGCCAGCAGCCAAGATCTAACGCCTAGCGGGAGGAACTACGAGCAGTACTTC. This gives the protein CASSQDLTPSGRNYEQYF. The chain is built from TRBV4-2 and TRBJ2-7; 11 nucleotides agree with TRBD2. This CDR3 contains 18 residues. The germline V gene encodes CDR1 LGHNA and CDR2 YNFKEQ. Trimming removed 0 bases from V and 3 bases from J; junction bases left unmatched: 10.

The chain has TRBV9 and TRBJ1-3; possible D gene TRBD1, 5 bases. The CDR3 runs 15 residues. Trimming took 4 bases from V and 0 from J, leaving 11 bases between them. Germline V gene data show CDR1 as SGDLS and CDR2 as YYNGEE. Here the CDR3 reads CASSPPGVSGNTIYF. CDR3 DNA: TGTGCCAGCAGCCCCCCGGGGGTCTCTGGAAACACCATATATTTT.

The J gene is TRBJ1-6, the V gene TRBV5-4; D is ambiguous. Trimming took 0 bases from V and 9 from J, leaving 13 bases between them. This CDR3 is built from 15 residues. Germline V CDR1 and CDR2: SGHNT, YYREEE (reference sequence). The CDR3, as DNA: TGTGCCAGCAGCTTGGGTGGGAGGGAGAGTTCACCCCTCCACTTT. This translates into CASSLGGRESSPLHF.

The genes are TRBV11-2 and TRBJ2-1, with a tentative D call TRBD2 (6 bases). The CDR3 contains 14 residues. CDR1 SGHAT and CDR2 FQNNGV come from the germline V gene. V lost 5 bases and J lost 6, with 14 bases in between. CDR3 protein: CASSPGGPLNEQFF. The CDR3 region has the DNA TGTGCCAGCAGCCCCGGAGGGCCCCTCAATGAGCAGTTCTTC.

The CDR3 here is CASSVGDSPYSNQPQHF. CDR3 in DNA: TGTGCCAGCAGCGTGGGGGACAGCCCCTATAGCAATCAGCCCCAGCATTTT. The rearrangement links TRBV9 to TRBJ1-5; 7 bases are shared with TRBD1. The J segment lost 0 bases and the V segment lost 2 bases, leaving 8 bases of the junction unmatched. Germline V gene data show CDR1 as SGDLS and CDR2 as YYNGEE. This CDR3 is 17 amino acids long.

The rearrangement joins TRBV30 to TRBJ2-7; TRBD2 might be the D (6 bases). Germline CDR1 reads GTSNPN; CDR2 reads SVGIG (reference sequence). The length of the CDR3 is 11 residues. Trimming removed 7 bases from V and 6 bases from J, with 13 bases in between. The CDR3 DNA sequence: TGTGCCTTGACTAGTTGGGGCGAGCAGTACTTC. Translation gives CALTSWGEQYF. The full variable domain, rest sourced from reference TRBV30 and TRBJ2-7, is SQTIHQWPATLVQPVGSPLSLECTVEGTSNPNLYWYRQAAGRGLQLLFYSVGIGQISSEVPQNLSASRPQDRQFILSSKKLLLSDSGFYLCALTSWGEQYFGPGTRLTVT.

J is TRBJ2-3 and V is TRBV14, with D perhaps matching TRBD2 (6 bases). CDR1 is SGHDN and CDR2 is FVKESK in the germline V gene. V lost 4 bases and J 0 bases, leaving 8 bases between the germline ends. The CDR3 contains 14 residues. This chain's CDR3 is CASSRGVSTDTQYF. The CDR3 DNA sequence: TGTGCCAGCAGCCGGGGGGTAAGCACAGATACGCAGTATTTT.

This sequence joins TRBV2 and TRBJ2-7; 8 nucleotides match TRBD2. CDR1 is SNHLY and CDR2 is FYNNEI in the germline V gene. Unmatched junction bases numbered 4, after V lost 6 bases and J lost 0 bases. The CDR3 is 14 amino acids. CDR3 sequence: CASRRGESSYEQYF. CDR3 nucleotides: TGTGCCAGCAGGCGGGGGGAGTCCTCCTACGAGCAGTACTTC.

V usage is TRBV10-2 and J usage is TRBJ1-2, with 7 bases fitting TRBD1. This CDR3 contains 13 residues. The ends lost 6 bases at V and 4 bases at J; junction bases unmatched: 5. From germline, CDR1 is WSHSY and CDR2 SAAADI. CDR3 sequence: CASRSRDSYGYTF. The DNA for the CDR3 is TGCGCCAGCAGGAGCCGGGACAGCTATGGCTACACCTTC.

This rearrangement joins TRBV9 to TRBJ2-1, with 7 bases that match TRBD1. This CDR3 contains 15 residues. With V trimmed by 2 bases and J by 7 bases, 9 bases remained unmatched. Germline CDR1 is SGDLS and CDR2 is YYNGEE. CDR3 in DNA: TGTGCCAGCAGCGTCCGGGACAGCGAGGAGAATGAGCAGTTCTTC. This encodes CASSVRDSEENEQFF.

The V and J genes are TRBV6-5 and TRBJ2-2, with 7 bases identical to TRBD2. The CDR3 covers 16 residues. The V gene's germline CDR1 is MNHEY and CDR2 SVGAGI. V trimming: 0 bases; J trimming: 1 base; junction bases outside the gene matches: 2. The CDR3 region is CASSYSLAVNTGELFF. The CDR3 bases are TGTGCCAGCAGTTACTCTCTAGCGGTGAACACCGGGGAGCTGTTTTTT.

This clone was detected only a few times. The chain combines TRBV30 with TRBJ2-7; the match to TRBD1 covers 9 bases. The CDR3 totals 14 residues. Trimming removed 6 bases from V and 4 bases from J; junction bases left unmatched: 10. Germline V gene sequence: CDR1 GTSNPN, CDR2 SVGIG (reference sequence). CDR3 bases: TGTGCCTGTAACAGACAGGGGGAATTTTACGAGCAGTACTTC. Translated: CACNRQGEFYEQYF.

This rearrangement joins TRBV27 to TRBJ2-1; D is possibly TRBD1 (5 bases). CDR3 length equals 16 residues. Trimming pared 3 bases from V and 5 bases from J, leaving 17 bases between. Germline V gene data show CDR1 as MNHEY and CDR2 as SMNVEV (reference sequence). The CDR3 here is CASSLGPTWADNEQFF. CDR3 DNA: TGTGCCAGCAGTTTGGGGCCCACTTGGGCAGACAATGAGCAGTTCTTC.

CDR3 bases: TGTGCCAGCAGTTTAGGGGACTCCAAAGTCCCCCAGCATTTT. Protein product: CASSLGDSKVPQHF. The chain couples TRBV27 to TRBJ1-5; weak D call: TRBD1 (5 bases). Germline loops: CDR1 MNHEY, CDR2 SMNVEV (reference sequence). Trimming stripped 2 bases from V and 10 bases from J, with 15 bases between. This CDR3 region has 14 residues.

This chain links TRBV7-2 with TRBJ1-2; D unresolved. Germline V lookup: CDR1 SGHTA, CDR2 FQGNSA. V was cut by 2 bases and J by 8 bases, with 18 bases left in between. This CDR3 has 15 amino acids. CDR3 bases: TGTGCCAGCAGCTTATCAGTGGGCGTGACCGAGGGCTACACCTTC. Translation: CASSLSVGVTEGYTF. Drawing the rest from reference TRBV7-2 and TRBJ1-2, the complete variable domain is GAGVSQSPSNKVTEKGKDVELRCDPISGHTALYWYRQSLGQGLEFLIYFQGNSAPDKSGLPSDRFSAERTGGSVSTLTIQRTQQEDSAVYLCASSLSVGVTEGYTFGSGTRLTVV.

J is TRBJ1-6 and V is TRBV30; no definite D call. V lost 0 bases to trimming and J lost 8 bases, with 14 bases between them. This CDR3 spans 15 amino acids. Germline-derived CDR1 and CDR2 are GTSNPN and SVGIG (reference sequence). The CDR3 nucleotides read TGTGCCTGGAGTGTGGGGAGGCCCGGGGATTCACCCCTCCACTTT. Its translation: CAWSVGRPGDSPLHF. Looking up the rest from reference TRBV30 and TRBJ1-6 gives the full variable domain: SQTIHQWPATLVQPVGSPLSLECTVEGTSNPNLYWYRQAAGRGLQLLFYSVGIGQISSEVPQNLSASRPQDRQFILSSKKLLLSDSGFYLCAWSVGRPGDSPLHFGNGTRLTVT.

The gene calls are TRBV28 and TRBJ2-1; a possible D gene is TRBD1 (6 bases). The CDR3 contains 16 residues. V was cut by 10 bases and J by 2 bases, with 21 bases left in between. The germline V gene encodes CDR1 MDHEN and CDR2 SYDVKM. CDR3 sequence reads: CATGGGGGYTYNEQFF. CDR3 coding DNA: TGTGCCACCGGTGGAGGTGGGGGCTATACCTACAATGAGCAGTTCTTC.

This clone was found once. The rearrangement uses TRBV3-1 (or the pseudogene TRBV3-2) and TRBJ2-7, with D tentatively TRBD2 (5 bases). CDR3 length: 15 amino acids. The germline V and J ends were trimmed by 1 base and 5 bases, with 15 bases remaining between them. Per germline, CDR1 LGHDT and CDR2 YNNKEL (reference sequence). The DNA of the CDR3 is TGTGCCAGCAGCCAAGGACGGACTGTCACCCACGAGCAGTACTTC. It translates to CASSQGRTVTHEQYF.

The chain employs TRBV5-1 and TRBJ1-1; D might be TRBD1 (5 bases). In germline, CDR1 is SGHRS, CDR2 YFSETQ. V lost 2 bases to trimming and J lost 10 bases, with 21 bases between them. The CDR3 extends over 15 amino acids. For the CDR3, the DNA is TGCGCCAGCAGCTTTACCGGGACGGCAAAAGCGGGAGCTTTCTTT. It yields the protein CASSFTGTAKAGAFF.

This rearrangement joins TRBV6-5 to TRBJ1-3; D remains ambiguous. Looked up from germline, CDR1 is MNHEY and CDR2 is SVGAGI. This CDR3 contains 14 residues. With 5 bases removed from V and 2 bases from J, the gap between germline ends came to 10 bases. The CDR3, as DNA: TGTGCCAGCAGTCTGCGGGAGGCTGGAAACACCATATATTTT. Its protein is CASSLREAGNTIYF.

The chain combines TRBV27 with TRBJ1-1; the D gene is possibly TRBD1 (5 bases). CDR1 and CDR2 (germline): MNHEY, SMNVEV (reference sequence). This CDR3 region has 15 residues. Trimming took 0 bases from V and 7 from J, leaving 15 bases between them. The CDR3 sequence: CASSLSRQGKSEAFF. In nucleotides, the CDR3 is TGTGCCAGCAGTTTATCGAGGCAGGGTAAGAGTGAAGCTTTCTTT.

This clone came up a few times. The chain has TRBV7-9 and TRBJ1-2; D possibly corresponds to TRBD1 (5 bases). V was clipped by 5 bases and J by 6 bases, with 13 bases between them. Germline-derived CDR1 and CDR2 are SEHNR and FQNEAQ (reference sequence). The CDR3 is 13 amino acids. The CDR3 DNA sequence: TGTGCCAGCAGCCAGAGGCAGGGCAATGGCTACACCTTC. Protein: CASSQRQGNGYTF.

V and J are TRBV7-9 and TRBJ2-7; 10 bases map to TRBD1. The germline V gene encodes CDR1 SEHNR and CDR2 FQNEAQ (reference sequence). Trimming at V came to 5 bases and at J to 5 bases, leaving 12 bases not matched to a gene. The CDR3 totals 16 residues. This CDR3 is CASSPVPGQGINEQYF. The CDR3 DNA reads as TGTGCCAGCAGCCCGGTCCCGGGACAGGGGATCAACGAGCAGTACTTC. The full variable domain, its missing parts supplied by reference TRBV7-9 and TRBJ2-7, is DTGVSQNPRHKITKRGQNVTFRCDPISEHNRLYWYRQTLGQGPEFLTYFQNEAQLEKSRLLSDRFSAERPKGSFSTLEIQRTEQGDSAMYLCASSPVPGQGINEQYFGPGTRLTVT.